The 14 T cell receptor beta chains reported below all come from one sample, sequenced in a study of OX40 agonist ivuxolimab in advanced cancers. Library prep was done by the immunoSEQ multiplex PCR assay. Entries here come from immuneACCESS through TCRdb and include only in-frame sequences with V and J called. Some clones fail to appear in such tables; in the studies checked, an unresolved V gene covers under half of the shortfall, and the cause of the remainder is unknown. Present in this sample are about 79,000 clones, approximately 85% of which were seen just once. Less than 4.5% of the sample is in the top ten clones. The input for sequencing was CD4+ or CD8+ T cells sorted from blood, taken in a trial of the OX40 agonist ivuxolimab. Receptor source: an adult with an advanced solid tumor such as melanoma, head and neck, liver or kidney cancer.

The chain links TRBV30 to TRBJ2-7; D gene unclear. The CDR3 loop spans 16 amino acids. Trimming stripped 0 bases from V and 2 bases from J, with 17 bases between. From germline, CDR1 is GTSNPN and CDR2 SVGIG (reference sequence). The CDR3 coding sequence is TGTGCCTGGAGTGTAAAGGCTGGGAAGGTCGCCTACGAGCAGTACTTC. Protein: CAWSVKAGKVAYEQYF.

The sample holds one count of this clone. This chain links TRBV19 with TRBJ1-5; D gene ambiguous. The length of the CDR3 is 14 residues. Germline-derived CDR1 and CDR2 are LNHDA and SQIVND (reference sequence). Trimming took 0 bases from V and 6 from J, leaving 9 bases between them. The CDR3 spells CASSIDSPRQPQHF. In DNA, the CDR3 is TGTGCCAGTAGTATAGACTCACCCCGTCAGCCCCAGCATTTT. The whole variable domain, filled in from reference TRBV19 and TRBJ1-5, reads DGGITQSPKYLFRKEGQNVTLSCEQNLNHDAMYWYRQDPGQGLRLIYYSQIVNDFQKGDIAEGYSVSREKKESFPLTVTSAQKNPTAFYLCASSIDSPRQPQHFGDGTRLSIL.

The V gene is TRBV11-2, the J gene TRBJ2-7; possible D gene TRBD2, 5 bases. The CDR3 has 14 residues. The V and J ends lost 0 bases and 4 bases respectively, with 10 bases between them. Germline V gives CDR1 SGHAT, CDR2 FQNNGV. CDR3 DNA sequence: TGTGCCAGCAGCTTAGACCCCGGAGGATACGAGCAGTACTTC. Translated, it gives CASSLDPGGYEQYF. Using reference TRBV11-2 and TRBJ2-7 for the parts outside the CDR3, the full variable domain is EAGVAQSPRYKIIEKRQSVAFWCNPISGHATLYWYQQILGQGPKLLIQFQNNGVVDDSQLPKDRFSAERLKGVDSTLKIQPAKLEDSAVYLCASSLDPGGYEQYFGPGTRLTVT.

The chain recombines TRBV19 with TRBJ2-5; D is possibly TRBD1 (8 bases). The J call may be wrong; the DNA end is better matched by TRBJ2-7. The CDR3 loop spans 17 amino acids. CDR1 is LNHDA and CDR2 is SQIVND in the germline V gene (reference sequence). The CDR3 DNA reads as TGTGCCAGTAGTATGGGACAGGTCGGGGGGACCCGATACGAGCAGTACTTC. Translating gives CASSMGQVGGTRYEQYF.

This chain uses TRBV5-5 with TRBJ2-4; D is ambiguous. The CDR3 loop spans 16 amino acids. Germline V gene sequence: CDR1 SGHKS, CDR2 YYEKEE (reference sequence). The V end lost 4 bases, the J end lost 0 bases, and 14 bases lay between the germline ends. CDR3 in amino acids: CASSPFGVLAKNIQYF. The CDR3 DNA reads TGTGCCAGCAGCCCGTTTGGGGTCCTAGCCAAAAACATTCAGTACTTC.

V gene TRBV19 combines with J gene TRBJ2-7; 8 bases are a match to TRBD2. Germline values: CDR1 LNHDA, CDR2 SQIVND (reference sequence). This CDR3 region has 16 residues. J gave up 3 bases and V 5 bases, and 12 bases lay outside the gene matches. The CDR3 spells CASSPFTAGGSYEQYF. CDR3 nucleotides: TGTGCCAGTAGTCCATTTACGGCGGGAGGCAGCTACGAGCAGTACTTC.

The chain employs TRBV9 and TRBJ2-7; tentatively, D is TRBD2 (5 bases). Germline V lookup: CDR1 SGDLS, CDR2 YYNGEE. CDR3 length: 14 amino acids. V lost 2 bases, J lost 2 bases, and 11 bases lay in between. The CDR3 sequence is CASSVDGEAYEQYF. The CDR3 nucleotides read TGTGCCAGCAGCGTGGACGGGGAAGCCTACGAGCAGTACTTC. Variable domain in full (rest from reference TRBV9 and TRBJ2-7): DSGVTQTPKHLITATGQRVTLRCSPRSGDLSVYWYQQSLDQGLQFLIQYYNGEERAKGNILERFSAQQFPDLHSELNLSSLELGDSALYFCASSVDGEAYEQYFGPGTRLTVT.

The genes are TRBV11-2 and TRBJ2-3; D remains ambiguous. V was trimmed by 0 bases and J by 0 bases, leaving 13 bases between them. Germline CDR1 is SGHAT and CDR2 is FQNNGV. There are 17 residues in the CDR3. CDR3 loop: CASSLDWWGSSTDTQYF. The DNA of the CDR3 is TGTGCCAGCAGCTTAGATTGGTGGGGATCTAGCACAGATACGCAGTATTTT.

The chain uses TRBV13 and TRBJ2-7; TRBD2 matches at 8 bases. J lost 2 bases, V lost 6 bases, and 9 bases had no gene match. CDR1 is PRHDT, CDR2 FYEKMQ, per germline (reference sequence). This CDR3 is 15 amino acids long. The CDR3 reads CASRSETSDPYEQYF. CDR3 sequence (DNA): TGTGCCAGCAGATCGGAGACTAGCGATCCCTACGAGCAGTACTTC.

This chain connects TRBV7-9 to TRBJ1-1; D gene uncertain. From germline, CDR1 is SEHNR and CDR2 FQNEAQ (reference sequence). CDR3 length: 14 residues. V lost 1 base to trimming and J lost 6 bases, with 12 bases between them. The CDR3 region is CASSLDAGWAEAFF. CDR3 DNA: TGTGCCAGCAGCTTAGATGCGGGATGGGCTGAAGCTTTCTTT.

The chain couples TRBV28 to TRBJ2-7, with D unresolved. The length of the CDR3 is 13 residues. The V and J ends lost 3 bases and 3 bases respectively, with 9 bases between them. CDR1 and CDR2 from the germline V gene are MDHEN and SYDVKM. CDR3 in DNA: TGTGCCAGCAGTTTTGGGCACCTCTACGAGCAGTACTTC. As protein: CASSFGHLYEQYF.

A single count supports this clone. The chain has TRBV18 and TRBJ1-1; D is possibly TRBD1 (5 bases). CDR1 and CDR2 (germline): KGHSH, LQKENI. V was pared by 1 base and J by 2 bases, with 8 bases between. The CDR3 consists of 14 residues. For the CDR3, the DNA is TGTGCCAGCTCACCACGGGGGGTTAACACTGAAGCTTTCTTT. Encoded protein: CASSPRGVNTEAFF.

This clone has just a few counts. The chain employs TRBV11-2 and TRBJ1-1; D remains ambiguous. The germline V and J ends were trimmed by 5 bases and 1 base, with 5 bases remaining between them. Germline V gives CDR1 SGHAT, CDR2 FQNNGV. The CDR3 runs 12 residues. In DNA form, the CDR3 reads TGTGCCAGCAGCGGTTGGAACACTGAAGCTTTCTTT. Protein sequence: CASSGWNTEAFF. Looking up the rest from reference TRBV11-2 and TRBJ1-1 gives the full variable domain: EAGVAQSPRYKIIEKRQSVAFWCNPISGHATLYWYQQILGQGPKLLIQFQNNGVVDDSQLPKDRFSAERLKGVDSTLKIQPAKLEDSAVYLCASSGWNTEAFFGQGTRLTVV.

V is TRBV5-1 and J is TRBJ1-1, with D perhaps matching TRBD1 (6 bases). Per the germline V gene, CDR1 is SGHRS and CDR2 is YFSETQ. The CDR3 is 13 residues long. Trimming left V 0 bases short and J 9 bases short, with 12 bases between. CDR3 nucleotides: TGCGCCAGCAGCTTGGGCAGACAGGATAAAGCTTTCTTT. Its protein is CASSLGRQDKAFF.